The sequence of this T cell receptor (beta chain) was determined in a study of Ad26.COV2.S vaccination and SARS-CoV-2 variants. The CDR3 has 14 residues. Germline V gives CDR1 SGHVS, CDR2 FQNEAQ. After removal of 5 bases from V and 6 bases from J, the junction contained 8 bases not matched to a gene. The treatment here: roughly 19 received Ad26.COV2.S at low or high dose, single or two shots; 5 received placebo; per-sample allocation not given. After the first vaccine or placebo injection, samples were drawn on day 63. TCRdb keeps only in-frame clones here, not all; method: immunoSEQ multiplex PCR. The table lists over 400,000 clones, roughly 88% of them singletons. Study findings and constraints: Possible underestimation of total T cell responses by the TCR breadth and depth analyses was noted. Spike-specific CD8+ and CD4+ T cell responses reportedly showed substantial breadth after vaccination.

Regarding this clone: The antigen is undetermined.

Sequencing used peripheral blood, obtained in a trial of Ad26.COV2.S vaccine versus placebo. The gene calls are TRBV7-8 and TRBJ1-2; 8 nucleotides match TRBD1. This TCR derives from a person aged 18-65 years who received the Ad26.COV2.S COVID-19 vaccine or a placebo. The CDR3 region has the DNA TGTGCCAGCAGCCAGGACAGGGAAGTGGATGGCTACACCTTC. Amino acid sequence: CASSQDREVDGYTF. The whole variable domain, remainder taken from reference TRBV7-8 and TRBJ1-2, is GAGVSQSPRYKVAKRGQDVALRCDPISGHVSLFWYQQALGQGPEFLTYFQNEAQLDKSGLPSDRFFAERPEGSVSTLKIQRTQQEDSAVYLCASSQDREVDGYTFGSGTRLTVV.